One and the same sample provided the 5 T cell receptor beta chains below, sequenced in a study of CD8 T cells in Susac syndrome. RNA, at roughly 0.5 to 1 ug, was reverse transcribed with random hexamers. TCRdb re-derived calls from the immunoSEQ multiplex PCR reads in MiXCR, one entry per CDR3 protein. Of approximately 190,000 distinct CDR3 sequences in the sample, roughly 92% are singletons; the top ten hold around 0.1%. The specimen was CD4+ T cells from PBMCs. The source of these receptors is a human donor in good health.

The rearrangement joins TRBV3-1 to TRBJ2-2; D is unclear. The V gene's germline CDR1 is LGHDT and CDR2 YNNKEL (reference sequence). V was shortened by 6 bases and J by 0 bases, with 8 bases between the two germline ends. The CDR3 loop spans 14 amino acids. In DNA form, the CDR3 reads TGTGCCAGCAGAGTTTTCGCGAACACCGGGGAGCTGTTTTTT. Protein: CASRVFANTGELFF.

This chain joins TRBV28 and TRBJ2-7; D gene unclear. The CDR3 is 13 amino acids. Germline V gene lookup returns CDR1 MDHEN and CDR2 SYDVKM. Trimming removed 8 bases at V and 3 bases at J, with 14 bases between. The CDR3 is CASGASDGYEQYF. The CDR3 DNA reads TGTGCCAGCGGCGCGAGCGACGGCTACGAGCAGTACTTC.

The chain is built from TRBV9 and TRBJ1-4; D gene uncertain. Germline V gene lookup returns CDR1 SGDLS and CDR2 YYNGEE. The CDR3 is 14 residues long. Trimming pared 3 bases from V and 5 bases from J, leaving 11 bases between. The chain's CDR3 is CASSAGPVNEKLFF. CDR3 nucleotides: TGTGCCAGCAGCGCCGGGCCCGTAAATGAAAAACTGTTTTTT.

The CDR3 DNA reads as TGTGCCAGCAGCCAGGCCCAGGGATCAAATGGCTACACCTTC. Translating gives CASSQAQGSNGYTF. The gene calls are TRBV4-2 and TRBJ1-2, with TRBD1 as a possible D gene (5 bases). Germline assignment: CDR1 LGHNA and CDR2 YNFKEQ. Between the trimmed V and J ends, which lost 3 bases and 6 bases, there was a span of 14 bases. The CDR3 is 14 amino acids.

The chain recombines TRBV20-1 with TRBJ1-1; no clear D gene. Germline CDR1 reads DFQATT; CDR2 reads SNEGSKA (reference sequence). Trimming cost V 0 bases and J 7 bases, with 3 bases left between them. This CDR3 spans 10 amino acids. DNA for the CDR3: TGCAGTGCTAGAGACATTGAAGCTTTCTTT. Protein sequence: CSARDIEAFF.